The rows below give T cell receptor beta chains drawn from one sample of a study of blood T cell repertoires in COVID-19. The method was immunoSEQ multiplex PCR; TCRdb's version includes in-frame clones alone and lacks a portion of them. This table has just under 45,000 clones, around 80% appearing once. The sequenced sample was peripheral blood. These receptors were obtained from a human donor in a cohort sampled during active COVID-19. CDR3s include the opening cysteine and the closing phenylalanine or tryptophan. The order of the fields is D gene, clone size, J gene, V gene, CDR3 DNA, CDR3 protein. A D gene is named only where the DNA matches it firmly. Only part of the rows carry a size: once, few, many, or a class if the clone is expanded.

TRBD1 . TRBJ1-5 TRBV19 TGTGCCAGTAGTATCATGACAGGGGTAAATCAGCCCCAGCATTTT CASSIMTGVNQPQHF
. . TRBJ1-3 TRBV28 TGTGCCAGCAGTCTGGACAGCTCTGGAAACACCATATATTTT CASSLDSSGNTIYF
. . TRBJ2-6 TRBV30 TGTGCCTGGAGTGTAATGGGCTATGGGGCCAACGTCCTGACTTTC CAWSVMGYGANVLTF
TRBD1 . TRBJ1-6 TRBV9 TGTGCCAGCAGCGTAAGGGGTGGAGGGGACAGCCATAATTCACCCCTCCACTTT CASSVRGGGDSHNSPLHF
TRBD1 . TRBJ1-5 TRBV19 TGTGCCAGTAGGACCACCGGGACAGGGGGCATTTCAGGCAATCAGCCCCAGCATTTT CASRTTGTGGISGNQPQHF
TRBD1 few TRBJ2-2 TRBV27 TGTGCCAGCAGTTTCGAGGGGGCGGGCGGGGAGCTGTTTTTT CASSFEGAGGELFF
TRBD1 . TRBJ1-2 TRBV10-2 TGCGCCAGCAGTGAGGACAGGGGGTATGGCTACACCTTC CASSEDRGYGYTF
. . TRBJ1-1 TRBV5-5 TGTGCCAGCAGCCAGGTGGGCAGGTTGGCGCCTGAAGCTTTCTTT CASSQVGRLAPEAFF
TRBD1 . TRBJ1-1 TRBV5-1 TGCGCCAGCAGCTTTACAGGGGGGTCTGAAGCTTTCTTT CASSFTGGSEAFF
TRBD1 . TRBJ1-2 TRBV28 TGTGCCAGCAGCCGAGCAGGGGGCGTCAACTATGGCTACACCTTC CASSRAGGVNYGYTF
TRBD2 . TRBJ2-2 TRBV19 TGTGCCAGTAGTACCGGCCGACTAGCGGGGACCGGGGAGCTGTTTTTT CASSTGRLAGTGELFF
. . TRBJ1-2 TRBV28 TGTGCCAGCAGTCGAGGGGGGGGACTTAACTATGGCTACACCTTC CASSRGGGLNYGYTF
. few TRBJ2-5 TRBV5-4 TGTGCCAGCAGCTTGGTTGGGGCCCTCGAAGAGACCCAGTACTTC CASSLVGALEETQYF
TRBD1 . TRBJ1-2 TRBV6-2/TRBV6-3 TGTGCCAGCAGTTACTCCGGACAGGGGGCTTTTGGCTATGGCTACACCTTC CASSYSGQGAFGYGYTF
TRBD1 . TRBJ2-3 TRBV10-3 TGTGCCATCAGTGGAGGGACAGGGGCCGATACGCAGTATTTT CAISGGTGADTQYF
. . TRBJ2-7 TRBV10-3 TGTGCCATCAGTGGGGGGGGGACAGGACCCTACGAGCAGTACTTC CAISGGGTGPYEQYF
. few TRBJ2-2 TRBV30 TGTGCCTGGAGACAACAGACAAACACCGGGGAGCTGTTTTTT CAWRQQTNTGELFF
TRBD1 once TRBJ2-1 TRBV19 TGTGCCAGTAGTATGGACAGGGTTGGTAGTGAGCAGTTCTTC CASSMDRVGSEQFF
TRBD1 . TRBJ2-5 TRBV7-2 TGTGCCAGCAGCTCCGGACAGGAAGAGACCCAGTACTTC CASSSGQEETQYF
TRBD1 . TRBJ1-5 TRBV2 TGTGCCAGCAGGGGGACAGGGGTAAATCAGCCCCAGCATTTT CASRGTGVNQPQHF
TRBD2 . TRBJ2-1 TRBV5-1 TGCGCCAGCAGTGGCGGGGGGACCTACAATGAGCAGTTCTTC CASSGGGTYNEQFF
. . TRBJ2-7 TRBV5-8 TGTGCCAGCAGCTTTACAGGGCTCGGCTACGAGCAGTACTTC CASSFTGLGYEQYF
. once TRBJ1-6 TRBV12-3/TRBV12-4 TGTGCCAGCAGTTTGCAGGGGAATTCACCCCTCCACTTT CASSLQGNSPLHF
. . TRBJ1-2 TRBV21-1 TGTGCCAGCAGCAAAGGGGCACAGGGCCTTTTCTATGGCTACACCTTC CASSKGAQGLFYGYTF
. few TRBJ2-2 TRBV7-9 TGTGCCAGCAGGCTAGGGGGAACCGGGGAGCTGTTTTTT CASRLGGTGELFF
TRBD2 . TRBJ2-7 TRBV2 TGTGCCAGCAGCGGGACTAGCCGATCCTACGAGCAGTACTTC CASSGTSRSYEQYF
TRBD1 . TRBJ2-7 TRBV11-2 TGTGCCAGCAGCCCCGGGACAGGGATAATCTCCTACGAGCAGTACTTC CASSPGTGIISYEQYF
TRBD1 . TRBJ2-5 TRBV5-5 TGTGCCAGCAGCGCCGACAGGGGGCGAGAGACCCAGTACTTC CASSADRGRETQYF
. once TRBJ2-4 TRBV6-1 TGTGCCAGCAGTGAAGTGGGGGGAAACATTCAGTACTTC CASSEVGGNIQYF
TRBD1 few TRBJ2-3 TRBV6-1 TGTGCCAGCAGTGAATCGTATGGACAGGGAGGTGATACGCAGTATTTT CASSESYGQGGDTQYF
. . TRBJ2-5 TRBV7-8 TGTGCCAGCAGCTGGGCGCAGGGGAACCGCGGGGAGACCCAGTACTTC CASSWAQGNRGETQYF
. . TRBJ2-7 TRBV6-5 TGTGCCAGCAGCCGAAGCCAGGGGCCCTACGAGCAGTACTTC CASSRSQGPYEQYF
. . TRBJ1-5 TRBV4-1 TGCGCCAGCAGCCAAGAAGGGGCGGGCAATCAGCCCCAGCATTTT CASSQEGAGNQPQHF
. . TRBJ1-1 TRBV7-9 TGTGCCAGCAGCCCCCCGACAGTTAACACTGAAGCTTTCTTT CASSPPTVNTEAFF
TRBD1 . TRBJ1-2 TRBV7-2 TGTGCCAGCAGCTTAGACCAGGGGGCGCGTGGCTACACCTTC CASSLDQGARGYTF
. . TRBJ1-5 TRBV19 TGTGCCAGTAGTATCGTGGCAGTAACCAATCAGCCCCAGCATTTT CASSIVAVTNQPQHF
TRBD2 . TRBJ2-5 TRBV5-1 TGCGCCAGCAGCTGGGGACTAGCGGGGGGGCAAGAGACCCAGTACTTC CASSWGLAGGQETQYF
TRBD2 once TRBJ2-3 TRBV24-1 TGTGCCACCAGTGATACCGCTAGCGGGGGGGTGGATACGCAGTATTTT CATSDTASGGVDTQYF
TRBD2 . TRBJ2-7 TRBV11-2 TGTGCCAGCAGCTCCACTAGCGGGGGGACCTACGAGCAGTACTTC CASSSTSGGTYEQYF
. . TRBJ2-2 TRBV11-2 TGTGCCAGCAGCTTTACAGACACCGGGGAGCTGTTTTTT CASSFTDTGELFF
TRBD1 . TRBJ2-5 TRBV6-2/TRBV6-3 TGTGCCAGCAGTAAAGACAGGGGGTGGGAGACCCAGTACTTC CASSKDRGWETQYF
. . TRBJ2-7 TRBV5-1 TGCGCCAGCAGCCCCGGCGGAGGGGAAAGGGAGCAGTACTTC CASSPGGGEREQYF
. . TRBJ1-4 TRBV4-1 TGCGCCAGCAGCCCACCCAGGGGCTCAACTAATGAAAAACTGTTTTTT CASSPPRGSTNEKLFF
TRBD1 few TRBJ1-6 TRBV4-1 TGCGCCAGCAGCGTGGACAGGGGAGATAATTCACCCCTCCACTTT CASSVDRGDNSPLHF
TRBD2 . TRBJ2-1 TRBV19 TGTGCCAGTAGTATCGGGGGGAATGAGCAGTTCTTC CASSIGGNEQFF
. . TRBJ2-6 TRBV6-2/TRBV6-3 TGTGCCAGCAGTCTCGATTCGGCTGGGGCCAACGTCCTGACTTTC CASSLDSAGANVLTF
TRBD1 . TRBJ2-7 TRBV19 TGTGCCAGTAGTATAAGACCGGGACAGGGGACCTACGAGCAGTACTTC CASSIRPGQGTYEQYF
. . TRBJ2-1 TRBV4-1 TGCGCCAGCAGCCGAGAGGGCGGGGTGACTAGCTCCTACAATGAGCAGTTCTTC CASSREGGVTSSYNEQFF